These T cell receptor beta chains were read from a single sample in a study of Graves' ophthalmopathy and Graves' hyperthyroidism. From the multiplex PCR reads, TCRdb called clonotypes with MiXCR, one entry per CDR3 protein. The sample comprises around 1,000,000 distinct CDR3 sequences, 36% of which are singletons, and approximately 10% rests with the top ten. Sequenced input: peripheral blood or thyroid tissue (not recorded which). The receptors stem from an adult man with Graves' hyperthyroidism. Both conserved end residues are part of each CDR3. The D gene is left open where the match is weak. A clone size is listed for some rows: how often the clone was seen (once, few, many), or a class if it is expanded.

>many|TRBV7-9|TRBJ2-5|TRBD2
CASSFGRGGETQYF
TGTGCCAGCAGCTTTGGACGGGGGGGAGAGACCCAGTACTTC
>-|TRBV11-2|TRBJ1-6|-
CASSLDWAENSPLHF
TGTGCCAGCAGCTTAGATTGGGCAGAAAATTCACCCCTCCACTTT
>-|TRBV2|TRBJ2-5|TRBD2
CASTGLAIQETQYF
TGTGCCAGCACGGGACTAGCGATACAAGAGACCCAGTACTTC
>many|TRBV29-1|TRBJ2-7|-
CSVRTGRDEQYF
TGCAGCGTCCGGACAGGGAGGGACGAGCAGTACTTC
>few|TRBV6-6|TRBJ2-7|TRBD1
CASRHRDSNTYEQYF
TGTGCCAGCAGGCACCGGGACAGCAACACCTACGAGCAGTACTTC
>-|TRBV7-2|TRBJ1-1|-
CASSWGTMNTEAFF
TGTGCCAGCAGTTGGGGGACAATGAACACTGAAGCTTTCTTT
>-|TRBV10-3|TRBJ1-1|-
CASSYSSITEAFF
TGTGCCAGCAGTTACTCGTCTATAACTGAAGCTTTCTTT
>many|TRBV4-2|TRBJ1-2|-
CASSQDRGGGYGYTF
TGTGCCAGCAGCCAAGATCGGGGCGGCGGCTATGGCTACACCTTC
>-|TRBV5-1|TRBJ2-2|-
CASSLRGVTGELFF
TGCGCCAGCAGCTTGAGGGGAGTAACCGGGGAGCTGTTTTTT
>-|TRBV2|TRBJ2-7|TRBD2
CASRPSGSGYEQYF
TGTGCCAGCAGGCCTAGCGGGAGTGGATACGAGCAGTACTTC
>-|TRBV25-1|TRBJ2-7|-
CASSQDNGSYEQYF
TGTGCCAGCAGCCAAGATAACGGCTCCTACGAGCAGTACTTC
>few|TRBV10-3|TRBJ1-2|-
CASTPGIVGYTF
TGTGCCAGCACTCCCGGGATTGTAGGCTACACCTTC
>many|TRBV7-2|TRBJ2-7|TRBD2
CASGLAGAHEQYF
TGTGCCAGTGGACTAGCGGGAGCCCACGAGCAGTACTTC
>many|TRBV7-2|TRBJ2-2|-
CASSHNGELFF
TGTGCCAGCAGCCATAACGGGGAGCTGTTTTTT
>many|TRBV2|TRBJ2-5|-
CASSEAPNGETQYF
TGTGCCAGCAGTGAAGCCCCAAACGGGGAGACCCAGTACTTC
>many|TRBV7-9|TRBJ2-7|-
CASSSGQYAYEQYF
TGTGCCAGCAGCTCTGGACAGTACGCCTACGAGCAGTACTTC
>many|TRBV29-1|TRBJ1-2|-
CSVDGGESYGYTF
TGCAGCGTTGATGGGGGGGAATCCTATGGCTACACCTTC
>many|TRBV25-1|TRBJ1-2|-
CASSFAGGHHCGYTF
TGTGCCAGCAGTTTCGCCGGGGGGCACCACTGTGGCTACACCTTC
>-|TRBV10-2|TRBJ2-7|TRBD1
CASSAGAGTGPYEQYF
TGCGCCAGCAGTGCCGGGGCGGGGACAGGGCCTTACGAGCAGTACTTC
>-|TRBV10-3|TRBJ2-5|TRBD2
CAISPGLAGETQYF
TGTGCCATCAGTCCGGGACTAGCGGGCGAGACCCAGTACTTC
>-|TRBV5-1|TRBJ2-7|-
CASSRTAGGTAYEQYF
TGCGCCAGCAGCCGAACCGCAGGGGGGACGGCGTACGAGCAGTACTTC
>-|TRBV12-3/TRBV12-4|TRBJ1-1|-
CASTTFGVTEAFF
TGTGCCAGCACCACTTTCGGAGTCACTGAAGCTTTCTTT
>many|TRBV20-1|TRBJ2-5|-
CSARVTQETQYF
TGCAGTGCTAGAGTTACTCAAGAGACCCAGTACTTC
>many|TRBV7-9|TRBJ1-3|TRBD1
CASSTTGGSGNTIYF
TGTGCCAGCAGTACCACAGGGGGCTCTGGAAACACCATATATTTT
>-|TRBV25-1|TRBJ1-2|-
CATNQGRGTYGYTF
TGTGCCACCAACCAGGGACGGGGAACCTATGGCTACACCTTC
>-|TRBV7-2|TRBJ2-7|TRBD1
CASSVSDRGYEQYF
TGTGCCAGCAGCGTCTCGGACAGGGGGTACGAGCAGTACTTC
>many|TRBV10-3|TRBJ1-6|-
CAISESPQRSPLHF
TGTGCCATCAGTGAGTCCCCACAGAGATCACCCCTCCACTTT
>-|TRBV10-3|TRBJ2-3|TRBD2
CAISDFLAGGSTDTQYF
TGTGCCATCAGTGATTTTTTGGCGGGGGGGAGCACAGATACGCAGTATTTT
>many|TRBV29-1|TRBJ2-7|TRBD2
CSVETASGTYEQYF
TGCAGCGTTGAGACGGCTAGCGGGACCTACGAGCAGTACTTC
>-|TRBV7-4|TRBJ1-2|-
CASSVGWANYGYTF
TGTGCCAGCAGCGTGGGGTGGGCTAACTATGGCTACACCTTC
>few|TRBV28|TRBJ2-7|-
CASSSSRTTREYF
TGTGCCAGCAGTTCGAGTCGAACCACAAGGGAGTACTTC
>few|TRBV7-2|TRBJ1-3|-
CASSLGRGLDSGNTIYF
TGTGCCAGCAGTTTAGGTCGGGGGCTAGACTCTGGAAACACCATATATTTT
>many|TRBV24-1|TRBJ1-2|TRBD1
CATSATGGPTIQVFF
TGTGCCACCAGTGCCACAGGGGGCCCGACGATCCAAGTTTTCTTC
>-|TRBV6-5|TRBJ1-2|-
CASSGPGGGYTF
TGTGCCAGCAGCGGACCTGGGGGTGGCTACACCTTC
>-|TRBV2|TRBJ2-7|TRBD1
CASSGGTGEQYF
TGTGCCAGCAGTGGCGGGACAGGGGAGCAGTACTTC
>many|TRBV7-3|TRBJ1-2|-
CASSLNSGLGYTF
TGTGCCAGCAGCTTAAATTCAGGGCTTGGCTACACCTTC
>many|TRBV29-1|TRBJ2-5|-
CSVVPRRGPETQYF
TGCAGCGTAGTACCTAGACGCGGGCCCGAGACCCAGTACTTC
>few|TRBV12-3/TRBV12-4|TRBJ1-2|-
CASSLAGDEGYTF
TGTGCCAGCAGTTTGGCGGGGGATGAAGGCTACACCTTC
>few|TRBV5-1|TRBJ2-7|-
CASKWGGSYEQYF
TGCGCCAGCAAATGGGGAGGTTCCTACGAGCAGTACTTC
>many|TRBV12-3/TRBV12-4|TRBJ1-2|-
CASAKVEGRYGYTF
TGTGCCAGCGCCAAAGTGGAGGGGAGGTATGGCTACACCTTC
>-|TRBV20-1|TRBJ1-4|-
CSARRQEAEKLFF
TGCAGTGCTAGAAGGCAGGAAGCCGAAAAACTGTTTTTT
>-|TRBV10-3|TRBJ1-2|-
CAIGAGFSYGYTF
TGTGCCATCGGAGCCGGGTTCTCCTATGGCTACACCTTC
>many|TRBV6-6|TRBJ1-2|-
CATQGHKTMPGYTF
TGTGCCACTCAGGGCCATAAGACGATGCCAGGCTACACCTTC
>few|TRBV5-1|TRBJ2-2|TRBD2
CASSHGTSKPGELFF
TGCGCCAGCAGCCACGGGACTAGTAAGCCCGGGGAGCTGTTTTTT
>many|TRBV12-3/TRBV12-4|TRBJ1-1|TRBD1
CASTLRRGQGVTEAFF
TGTGCCAGCACCTTGCGGCGGGGACAGGGAGTCACTGAAGCTTTCTTT
>-|TRBV6-5|TRBJ1-2|TRBD1
CASSYSGQGLDTYGYTF
TGTGCCAGCAGTTACTCGGGACAGGGCCTAGACACGTATGGCTACACCTTC
>-|TRBV4-3|TRBJ2-7|TRBD2
CASSQVLAGFYEQYF
TGCGCCAGCAGCCAAGTTCTAGCGGGATTCTACGAGCAGTACTTC
>few|TRBV7-3|TRBJ2-3|TRBD1
CASSRDRQDTQYF
TGTGCCAGCAGCAGGGACAGACAAGATACGCAGTATTTT
>-|TRBV12-3/TRBV12-4|TRBJ2-2|-
CASSFGGNTGELFF
TGTGCCAGCAGTTTTGGAGGGAACACCGGGGAGCTGTTTTTT
>-|TRBV4-3|TRBJ1-6|-
CASSQEVPLAYNSPLHF
TGCGCCAGCAGCCAAGAAGTACCGCTGGCCTATAATTCACCCCTCCACTTT
>-|TRBV20-1|TRBJ1-6|TRBD1
CSAKIGQVYSPLHF
TGCAGTGCTAAAATAGGACAGGTTTACTCACCCCTCCACTTT
>many|TRBV10-3|TRBJ2-5|TRBD1
CAISGGETGDQETQYF
TGTGCCATCAGTGGCGGGGAGACAGGGGACCAAGAGACCCAGTACTTC
>-|TRBV29-1|TRBJ1-2|TRBD1
CSVVVSGTDGYTF
TGCAGCGTTGTGGTGAGCGGGACAGATGGCTACACCTTC
>many|TRBV12-3/TRBV12-4|TRBJ1-1|-
CASSLAVGTEAFF
TGTGCCAGCAGTTTAGCAGTCGGCACTGAAGCTTTCTTT
>many|TRBV13|TRBJ1-6|TRBD1
CASSWGTASNSPLHF
TGTGCCAGCAGCTGGGGGACAGCAAGTAATTCACCCCTCCACTTT